These T cell receptor beta chains were read from a single sample in a study of cytomegalovirus exposure and HLA in healthy donors. Assay used: immunoSEQ multiplex PCR; TCRdb lists only in-frame clones, some missing. The table has 50,000 or so clones, 77% seen once. Sequencing was carried out using PBMCs. The receptors derive from a female donor in good health and CMV-seronegative. CDR3s include the opening cysteine and the closing phenylalanine or tryptophan. D genes are given only for firm matches.

v_gene	j_gene	d_gene	CDR3aa
TRBV11-3	TRBJ2-3	TRBD2	CASSKGGTSGTGDTQYF
TRBV27	TRBJ2-5	TRBD2	CASSWGGVSGETQYF
TRBV19	TRBJ2-7	TRBD1	CATGTGDAQQYF
TRBV9	TRBJ1-6	-	CASSPRRFLSYNSPLHF
TRBV28	TRBJ1-2	TRBD1	CASSDRGKRSSGYTF
TRBV5-1	TRBJ1-1	-	CASSLGQVATEAFF
TRBV9	TRBJ2-2	TRBD2	CASSSLGLAGTGELFF
TRBV27	TRBJ2-2	TRBD2	CASSLGLLAGVNTGELFF
TRBV18	TRBJ1-1	TRBD1	CASSSRGRDTEAFF
TRBV7-7	TRBJ2-5	-	CASSVRVQETQYF